This entry is about one T cell receptor beta chain. The CDR3 is 17 amino acids. Germline V gives CDR1 KGHDR, CDR2 SFDVKD. V was pared by 4 bases and J by 3 bases, with 20 bases between. These data are taken from a study of T cells in Graves' hyperthyroidism and ophthalmopathy. There were TCR beta CDR3 regions amplified from RNA transcripts. The TCR CDR3 first-round RT-PCR relied on the HTBI primer set. Each CDR3 protein is one row after TCRdb ran MiXCR on the multiplex PCR reads. The sample gives 400,000 to 600,000 distinct CDR3 sequences, more than 20% of which show up once; approximately 25% is in the top ten.

The chain combines TRBV24-1 with TRBJ1-1; D uncertain. The clonotype comes from a man in his late teens or twenties with Graves' hyperthyroidism. Sequenced sample: blood. The DNA of the CDR3 is TGTGCCACCAGTGAAAGGGCGACATATATGGGAGACACTGAAGCTTTCTTT. Encoded protein: CATSERATYMGDTEAFF.